These 10 T cell receptor beta chains were sequenced from one sample in a study of T-cell memory formation after mild COVID-19. MiXCR, run by TCRdb on the 5' RACE reads, gives a single entry per CDR3 protein. Of about 620,000 distinct CDR3 sequences in the sample, roughly 18% were seen once. The source material was PBMCs or a T cell subset sorted from them (not recorded which). The receptors stem from an adult woman who had mild COVID-19 (a few samples of this study predate the infection). Cell type and time point are not known.

This clonotype was found a few times. The chain combines TRBV7-6 with TRBJ2-1, with D possibly being TRBD2 (6 bases). V was clipped by 1 base and J by 2 bases, with 18 bases between them. CDR3 length equals 18 residues. Germline loops: CDR1 SGHVS, CDR2 FNYEAQ. The CDR3 sequence is CASSLGSVLAATYNEQFF. CDR3 nucleotide sequence: TGTGCCAGCAGCTTAGGGTCTGTGTTAGCGGCTACCTACAATGAGCAGTTCTTC.

This chain uses TRBV29-1 with TRBJ2-2, with 11 bases matching TRBD2. There are 15 residues in the CDR3. CDR1 is SQVTM and CDR2 is ANQGSEA in the germline V gene. V was clipped by 7 bases and J by 7 bases; unmatched bases: 11. CDR3: CSALAGGPQVGELFF. For the CDR3, the DNA is TGCAGCGCTCTAGCGGGGGGACCCCAGGTCGGGGAGCTGTTTTTT.

This clonotype was detected once. One end of the junction fails to match germline, which may point to a read error. The chain carries TRBV15 and TRBJ2-5, with D uncertain. CDR1 is LNHNV, CDR2 YYDKDF, per germline (reference sequence). This CDR3 has 13 amino acids. The CDR3 sequence is CATSGEDQETQYF. CDR3 DNA: TGTGCCACCAGCGGAGAGGACCAAGAGACCCAGTACTTC.

The chain carries TRBV6-5 and TRBJ1-2; D is undetermined. Germline-derived CDR1 and CDR2 are MNHEY and SVGAGI. Between the trimmed V and J ends, which lost 0 bases and 7 bases, there was a span of 9 bases. There are 13 residues in the CDR3. CDR3 DNA sequence: TGTGCCAGCAGTTACTCGTTACTCTCTGGCTACACCTTC. Its translation: CASSYSLLSGYTF.

The V and J genes are TRBV24-1 and TRBJ2-2; D possibly corresponds to TRBD2 (6 bases). Germline CDR1 and CDR2: KGHDR and SFDVKD. V shed 10 bases and J shed 8 bases, with 13 bases lying between them. The CDR3 runs 12 residues. The CDR3, as DNA: TGTGCCACTCTGGGAGGACCTGGGGAGCTGTTTTTT. Amino acids: CATLGGPGELFF.

This clonotype occurred many times. The CDR3 DNA is TGTGCCAGCAGCTTTTGGTCTAGCGGAAACAATGAGCAGTTCTTC. Translated, it gives CASSFWSSGNNEQFF. The chain joins TRBV7-2 to TRBJ2-1; 7 nucleotides agree with TRBD2. The length of the CDR3 is 15 residues. From germline, CDR1 is SGHTA and CDR2 FQGNSA. V was clipped by 3 bases and J by 5 bases; unmatched bases: 7. Full variable domain (remainder filled in from reference TRBV7-2 and TRBJ2-1): GAGVSQSPSNKVTEKGKDVELRCDPISGHTALYWYRQSLGQGLEFLIYFQGNSAPDKSGLPSDRFSAERTGGSVSTLTIQRTQQEDSAVYLCASSFWSSGNNEQFFGPGTRLTVL.

J is TRBJ1-2 and V is TRBV20-1; unclear D gene. The CDR3 is 14 residues long. V lost 0 bases and J 4 bases, leaving 12 bases between the germline ends. Germline V lookup: CDR1 DFQATT, CDR2 SNEGSKA (reference sequence). The CDR3 bases are TGCAGTGCTAGAGATTTCCCGGACCCCTATGGCTACACCTTC. It yields the protein CSARDFPDPYGYTF.

This clonotype was counted only a few times. This chain joins TRBV6-5 and TRBJ2-2; 10 nucleotides match TRBD2. J gave up 5 bases and V 5 bases, and 14 bases lay outside the gene matches. The CDR3 runs 18 residues. CDR1 is MNHEY and CDR2 is SVGAGI in the germline V gene. The CDR3 sequence is CASSNNLNLAGVTGELFF. In DNA form, the CDR3 reads TGTGCCAGCAGTAACAATCTAAACCTAGCGGGAGTTACCGGGGAGCTGTTTTTT.

The CDR3 DNA follows: TGCAGCGTTGGGGCTGCCTCCGGAATCAAGGGCGAGCAGTACTTC. Protein product: CSVGAASGIKGEQYF. The V call is TRBV29-1, the J call TRBJ2-7; D remains unclear. From germline, CDR1 is SQVTM and CDR2 ANQGSEA. The CDR3 contains 15 residues. The V end lost 4 bases, the J end lost 6 bases, and 22 bases lay between the germline ends.

The rearrangement joins TRBV15 to TRBJ2-1; 11 bases are shared with TRBD1. Unmatched junction bases numbered 6, after V lost 3 bases and J lost 5 bases. Looked up from germline, CDR1 is LNHNV and CDR2 is YYDKDF (reference sequence). The CDR3 sequence is 16 residues long. CDR3 loop: CATSRDRGPPHNEQFF. As DNA, the CDR3 is TGTGCCACCAGCAGGGACAGGGGGCCGCCACACAATGAGCAGTTCTTC.